The 29 T cell receptor beta chains in this list originate from one sample, sequenced in a study of cytomegalovirus exposure and HLA in healthy donors. Method: immunoSEQ multiplex PCR; TCRdb's copy keeps in-frame clones and lacks some. The sample has 150,000 or so clones, approximately 87% seen once. The sample taken for sequencing was PBMCs. The receptors come from a woman aged 30 to 39 in good health and CMV-seronegative.

The gene calls are TRBV6-1 and TRBJ2-1, with 8 bases lining up with TRBD1. The V segment lost 5 bases and the J segment 7 bases; nucleotides outside the gene matches: 4. Germline V gives CDR1 MNHNS, CDR2 SASEGT. The CDR3 covers 13 residues. CDR3 residues: CASSYTGGNEQFF. The DNA of the CDR3 is TGTGCCAGCAGTTATACAGGGGGAAATGAGCAGTTCTTC.

The genes are TRBV2 and TRBJ2-1; 11 bases agree with TRBD1. V was clipped by 5 bases and J by 3 bases; unmatched bases: 9. Looked up from germline, CDR1 is SNHLY and CDR2 is FYNNEI. The CDR3 runs to 17 residues. CDR3 nucleotide sequence: TGTGCCAGCAGTACCTCCCGGGACAGGGGGAGCTACAATGAGCAGTTCTTC. Translating gives CASSTSRDRGSYNEQFF.

V usage is TRBV9 and J usage is TRBJ2-7; TRBD1 aligns across 9 bases. The J segment lost 4 bases and the V segment lost 9 bases, leaving 8 bases of the junction unmatched. Germline CDR1 and CDR2: SGDLS and YYNGEE. The CDR3 has 13 residues. The CDR3 loop is CATPGTGTYEQYF. CDR3 sequence (DNA): TGTGCCACCCCCGGGACAGGGACGTACGAGCAGTACTTC.

CDR3 sequence (DNA): TGCAGTGGGGGGACAGGATCTGGCTACACCTTC. Translating gives CSGGTGSGYTF. J is TRBJ1-2 and V is TRBV20-1; 8 positions match TRBD1. Germline loops: CDR1 DFQATT, CDR2 SNEGSKA (reference sequence). Losses at the gene ends were 7 bases for V and 7 bases for J; bases not matched to a gene: 5. CDR3 length: 11 residues.

This rearrangement joins TRBV29-1 to TRBJ1-2, with D possibly being TRBD1 (6 bases). Germline V lookup: CDR1 SQVTM, CDR2 ANQGSEA. The CDR3 extends over 14 amino acids. V lost 0 bases, J lost 2 bases, and 10 bases lay in between. CDR3 sequence reads: CSVEDGRGNYGYTF. Written as DNA, the CDR3 is TGCAGCGTTGAAGATGGGAGGGGGAACTATGGCTACACCTTC. Complete variable domain (other parts from reference TRBV29-1 and TRBJ1-2): SAVISQKPSRDICQRGTSLTIQCQVDSQVTMMFWYRQQPGQSLTLIATANQGSEATYESGFVIDKFPISRPNLTFSTLTVSNMSPEDSSIYLCSVEDGRGNYGYTFGSGTRLTVV.

The CDR3 is CASSPGQGSNTQYF. As DNA, the CDR3 is TGCGCCAGCAGCCCGGGACAGGGTTCCAATACGCAGTATTTT. The chain joins TRBV5-1 to TRBJ2-3, with TRBD1 identical over 9 bases. Germline V gene sequence: CDR1 SGHRS, CDR2 YFSETQ. J lost 7 bases, V lost 4 bases, and 7 bases had no gene match. This CDR3 region has 14 residues.

A remark on this clone: At one of its ends the junction is not consistent with the germline gene, which may arise from a read error. Other DNA sequences of this sample code for an identical CDR3. The chain employs TRBV15 and TRBJ2-7, with D unclear. Germline loops: CDR1 LNHNV, CDR2 YYDKDF (reference sequence). The length of the CDR3 is 15 residues. Written as DNA, the CDR3 is TGTGCCACCAGCAGAGGGTTGGCAGGTCTGTACGAACAGTACTTC. Translated, it gives CATSRGLAGLYEQYF.

V and J are TRBV2 and TRBJ2-3; 12 bases line up with TRBD2. Germline trimming cut 6 bases from V and 2 bases from J; bases unmatched to any gene: 3. The CDR3 length is 15 residues. Germline CDR1 reads SNHLY; CDR2 reads FYNNEI. CDR3 sequence reads: CASRASGGATDTQYF. In DNA, the CDR3 is TGTGCCAGCAGAGCTAGCGGGGGGGCCACAGATACGCAGTATTTT. Supplemented by reference TRBV2 and TRBJ2-3, the full variable domain reads EPEVTQTPSHQVTQMGQEVILRCVPISNHLYFYWYRQILGQKVEFLVSFYNNEISEKSEIFDDQFSVERPDGSNFTLKIRSTKLEDSAMYFCASRASGGATDTQYFGPGTRLTVL.

The V and J genes are TRBV4-2 and TRBJ2-7; 7 bases line up with TRBD2. The V gene's germline CDR1 is LGHNA and CDR2 YNFKEQ. This CDR3 has 15 amino acids. J gave up 3 bases and V 1 base, and 6 bases lay outside the gene matches. This CDR3 reads CASSQGQRDFYEQYF. CDR3 bases: TGTGCCAGCAGCCAAGGCCAGCGGGATTTCTACGAGCAGTACTTC.

The chain joins TRBV7-6 to TRBJ1-3; D gene ambiguous. V was trimmed by 1 base and J by 0 bases, leaving 16 bases between them. The CDR3 runs 18 residues. Germline V lookup: CDR1 SGHVS, CDR2 FNYEAQ. The CDR3 DNA is TGTGCCAGCAGCTTAGAAGCCCTGACACCCTACTCTGGAAACACCATATATTTT. This codes for CASSLEALTPYSGNTIYF. Full variable domain (remainder filled in from reference TRBV7-6 and TRBJ1-3): GAGVSQSPRYKVTKRGQDVALRCDPISGHVSLYWYRQALGQGPEFLTYFNYEAQQDKSGLPNDRFSAERPEGSISTLTIQRTEQRDSAMYRCASSLEALTPYSGNTIYFGEGSWLTVV.

In this sample, this clone turned up a few times. V is TRBV29-1 and J is TRBJ1-1; a weak D match, TRBD1 (5 bases). The CDR3 has 11 amino acids. The V gene's germline CDR1 is SQVTM and CDR2 ANQGSEA. In nucleotides, the CDR3 is TGCAGGGCGACAGTGAACACTGAAGCTTTCTTT. Translation gives CRATVNTEAFF.

The chain is built from TRBV5-6 and TRBJ2-7; perhaps TRBD1 as D (5 bases). Germline lookup yields CDR1 SGHDT and CDR2 YYEEEE. The CDR3 totals 17 residues. The V gene lost 5 bases and the J gene lost 7 bases, with 28 bases spanning the gap. The CDR3 bases are TGTGCCAGCAGATCTACTAACAGGAAACTGGGCTTGGGGGAGCAGTACTTC. Protein: CASRSTNRKLGLGEQYF.

This chain joins TRBV27 and TRBJ2-2, with D perhaps matching TRBD2 (5 bases). The V end lost 2 bases, the J end lost 5 bases, and 12 bases lay between the germline ends. CDR1 and CDR2 from the germline V gene are MNHEY and SMNVEV (reference sequence). This CDR3 has 15 residues. The CDR3 protein is CASSLRWRGTGELFF. As DNA, the CDR3 is TGTGCCAGCAGTTTAAGGTGGCGAGGGACCGGGGAGCTGTTTTTT.

The rearrangement uses TRBV5-1 and TRBJ2-7, with a tentative D call TRBD1 (6 bases). This CDR3 has 16 amino acids. Trimming took off 4 bases at V and 1 base at J, with 18 bases between the two ends. In germline, CDR1 is SGHRS, CDR2 YFSETQ. The CDR3 DNA is TGCGCCAGCAGCCACAGTCGGACAGCACAATCCTACGAGCAGTACTTC. Translating gives CASSHSRTAQSYEQYF.

Comment on this clone: Other DNA sequences from this sample encode an identical CDR3 as well. In DNA, the CDR3 is TGCGCCAGCAGCTTGGGAGAAAATAGCAATCAGCCCCAGCATTTT. Amino acids: CASSLGENSNQPQHF. J is TRBJ1-5 and V is TRBV5-1; D unresolved. Germline V gene data show CDR1 as SGHRS and CDR2 as YFSETQ. V was shortened by 0 bases and J by 0 bases, with 7 bases between the two germline ends. This CDR3 has 15 residues.

The CDR3 DNA follows: TGTGCCAGCAGTCCTGGTATGAGCCAAGAGACCCAGTACTTC. Translating it yields CASSPGMSQETQYF. The V and J genes are TRBV6-5 and TRBJ2-5; no firm D call. Per germline, CDR1 MNHEY and CDR2 SVGAGI. Deletions cut 5 bases from V and 1 base from J, with 11 bases between. CDR3 length: 14 amino acids.

The CDR3 DNA sequence: TGTGCCAGTTCGATTAAGGGGAATTCACCCCTCCACTTT. Amino acid sequence: CASSIKGNSPLHF. J is TRBJ1-6 and V is TRBV19, with a tentative D call TRBD1 (5 bases). V lost 8 bases to trimming and J lost 7 bases, with 12 bases between them. Germline V CDR1 and CDR2: LNHDA, SQIVND (reference sequence). The CDR3 extends over 13 amino acids.

The chain joins TRBV30 to TRBJ1-5, with unresolved D. The ends were cut back, 2 bases at V and 7 bases at J, with 12 bases in the middle. CDR1 is GTSNPN, CDR2 SVGIG, per germline (reference sequence). CDR3 length equals 13 residues. CDR3 in DNA: TGTGCCTGGAGTAATAAGGGAGCGCAGCCCCAGCATTTT. Protein sequence: CAWSNKGAQPQHF.

The chain carries TRBV5-5 and TRBJ2-7; D remains ambiguous. Trimming took 0 bases from V and 3 from J, leaving 10 bases between them. CDR1 and CDR2 (germline): SGHKS, YYEKEE (reference sequence). The CDR3 sequence is 14 residues long. CDR3: CASSLGAGDYEQYF. The CDR3 nucleotides are TGTGCCAGCAGCTTGGGGGCAGGTGACTACGAGCAGTACTTC. The full variable domain, completed using reference TRBV5-5 and TRBJ2-7, is DAGVTQSPTHLIKTRGQQVTLRCSPISGHKSVSWYQQVLGQGPQFIFQYYEKEERGRGNFPDRFSARQFPNYSSELNVNALLLGDSALYLCASSLGAGDYEQYFGPGTRLTVT.

The V and J genes are TRBV4-1 and TRBJ2-7; 10 bases align to TRBD2. The CDR3 extends over 16 amino acids. Germline CDR1 reads MGHRA; CDR2 reads YSYEKL. V trimming: 4 bases; J trimming: 0 bases; junction bases outside the gene matches: 6. In nucleotides, the CDR3 is TGCGCCAGCAGCCTAAGTCTAGCGGGGGCCTCCTACGAGCAGTACTTC. Translating it yields CASSLSLAGASYEQYF.

In DNA form, the CDR3 reads TGTGCCAGCAGCATGGGGACAGCACCCTCCTATGGCTACACCTTC. It yields the protein CASSMGTAPSYGYTF. The gene calls are TRBV6-5 and TRBJ1-2, with TRBD1 identical over 7 bases. The CDR3 runs to 15 residues. Looked up from germline, CDR1 is MNHEY and CDR2 is SVGAGI. The J segment lost 4 bases and the V segment lost 6 bases, leaving 11 bases of the junction unmatched.

The chain employs TRBV27 and TRBJ1-2, with TRBD1 matching over 8 bases. The germline V gene encodes CDR1 MNHEY and CDR2 SMNVEV (reference sequence). The V gene end was trimmed by 3 bases and the J gene end by 4 bases; junction bases not matched to a gene: 1. The length of the CDR3 is 13 residues. DNA for the CDR3: TGTGCCAGCAGTTTGACAGGGGCCTATGGCTACACCTTC. Translation gives CASSLTGAYGYTF.

Only a few counts were recorded for this clone. This specimen includes other DNA sequences encoding the same CDR3. The V call is TRBV6-4, the J call TRBJ2-1, with a tentative D call TRBD1 (6 bases). V was pared by 0 bases and J by 6 bases, with 6 bases between. The CDR3 extends over 13 amino acids. The germline gives CDR1 MRHNA, CDR2 SNTAGT. CDR3 loop: CASSDSDSNEQFF. CDR3 sequence (DNA): TGTGCCAGCAGTGACTCGGACAGCAATGAGCAGTTCTTC.

The rearrangement joins TRBV2 to TRBJ2-2; perhaps TRBD2 as D (6 bases). Trimming left V 6 bases short and J 2 bases short, with 16 bases between. Germline CDR1 reads SNHLY; CDR2 reads FYNNEI. This CDR3 has 16 amino acids. The CDR3 sequence is CASSDQWGLNTGELFF. CDR3 bases: TGTGCCAGCAGCGATCAATGGGGACTCAACACCGGGGAGCTGTTTTTT.

DNA for the CDR3: TGCGCCAGCAGCGCCACAGAGGGGGGCGGGGGTGACACTGAAGCTTTCTTT. Its protein is CASSATEGGGGDTEAFF. The rearrangement joins TRBV5-1 to TRBJ1-1; a possible D gene is TRBD1 (6 bases). Germline values: CDR1 SGHRS, CDR2 YFSETQ. The CDR3 length is 17 residues. V lost 4 bases and J lost 3, with 22 bases in between.

The chain has TRBV18 and TRBJ2-1; D possibly corresponds to TRBD1 (5 bases). Trimming shortened V by 3 bases and J by 7 bases, and 19 bases separated the two germline ends. The CDR3 runs 16 residues. Germline V CDR1 and CDR2: KGHSH, LQKENI. The CDR3 here is CASSPSTTAVWNEQFF. The CDR3 DNA sequence: TGTGCCAGCTCACCGTCCACGACAGCTGTTTGGAATGAGCAGTTCTTC.

This clone was detected only once. V and J are TRBV19 and TRBJ1-6; D possibly corresponds to TRBD1 (6 bases). The CDR3 is made up of 16 amino acids. Trimming stripped 3 bases from V and 7 bases from J, with 16 bases between. CDR1 and CDR2 (germline): LNHDA, SQIVND (reference sequence). CDR3 DNA: TGTGCCAGTAGTATTATGACAGGTGGGGTGAATTCACCCCTCCACTTT. Its translation is CASSIMTGGVNSPLHF.

The chain joins TRBV18 to TRBJ2-7, with TRBD2 as a possible D gene (6 bases). Trimming left V 6 bases short and J 3 bases short, with 12 bases between. CDR1 KGHSH and CDR2 LQKENI come from the germline V gene. This CDR3 spans 13 amino acids. The CDR3 loop is CASSPWGDYEQYF. CDR3 DNA sequence: TGTGCCAGCTCCCCCTGGGGGGACTACGAGCAGTACTTC.

V is TRBV6-5 and J is TRBJ2-7, with 10 bases that match TRBD2. The CDR3 totals 15 residues. The junction had 5 bases not matched to a gene; V was cut back by 6 bases and J by 0 bases. In germline, CDR1 is MNHEY, CDR2 SVGAGI. CDR3 nucleotide sequence: TGTGCCAGCAGGACACTAGCGGGGACCTCCTACGAGCAGTACTTC. Amino acids: CASRTLAGTSYEQYF.